The T cell receptor beta chain under discussion was sequenced for a study of cytomegalovirus exposure and HLA in healthy donors. Primers for the PCR totalled 60 Vbeta and 13 Jbeta. Only in-frame clones appear in the TCRdb table, and some are missing; sequencing was by immunoSEQ multiplex PCR. The repertoire has some 150,000 clones, around 62% of them found once; the top ten carry around 2.9%. This CDR3 contains 13 residues. Germline loops: CDR1 SGHDN, CDR2 FVKESK. The V and J ends lost 4 bases and 5 bases respectively, with 11 bases between them. The sequence came from a man aged 40-55 years in good health and CMV-seronegative. The sample taken for sequencing was PBMCs. The V gene is TRBV14, the J gene TRBJ2-5; weak D call: TRBD1 (6 bases). In nucleotides, the CDR3 is TGTGCCAGCAGCCTGGGACAACGGGAGACCCAGTACTTC. Protein sequence: CASSLGQRETQYF.